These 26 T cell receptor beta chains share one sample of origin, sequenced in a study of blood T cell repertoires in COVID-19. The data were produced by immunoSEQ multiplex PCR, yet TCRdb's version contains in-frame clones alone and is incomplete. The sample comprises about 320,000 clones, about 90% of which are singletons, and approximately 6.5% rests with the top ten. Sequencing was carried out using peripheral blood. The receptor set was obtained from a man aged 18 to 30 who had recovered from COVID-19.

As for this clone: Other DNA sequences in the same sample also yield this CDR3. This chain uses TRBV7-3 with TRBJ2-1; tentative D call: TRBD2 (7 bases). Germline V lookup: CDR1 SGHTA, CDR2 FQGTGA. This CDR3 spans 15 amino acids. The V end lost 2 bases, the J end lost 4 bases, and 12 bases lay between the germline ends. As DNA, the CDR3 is TGTGCCAGCAGCTTACGGGCGGGGGCATACAATGAGCAGTTCTTC. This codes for CASSLRAGAYNEQFF.

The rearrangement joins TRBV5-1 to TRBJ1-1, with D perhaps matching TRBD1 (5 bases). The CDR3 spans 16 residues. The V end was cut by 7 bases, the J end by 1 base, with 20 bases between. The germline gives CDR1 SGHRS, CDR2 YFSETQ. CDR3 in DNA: TGCGCCAGCCGCCCCGGGGGGGATACAGGGAACACTGAAGCTTTCTTT. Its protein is CASRPGGDTGNTEAFF.

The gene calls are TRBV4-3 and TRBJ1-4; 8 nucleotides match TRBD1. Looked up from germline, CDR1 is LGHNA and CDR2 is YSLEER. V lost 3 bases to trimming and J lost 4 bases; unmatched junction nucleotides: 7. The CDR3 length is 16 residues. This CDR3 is CASSQDSGGFNEKLFF. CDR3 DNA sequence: TGCGCCAGCAGCCAGGATTCAGGGGGCTTTAATGAAAAACTGTTTTTT.

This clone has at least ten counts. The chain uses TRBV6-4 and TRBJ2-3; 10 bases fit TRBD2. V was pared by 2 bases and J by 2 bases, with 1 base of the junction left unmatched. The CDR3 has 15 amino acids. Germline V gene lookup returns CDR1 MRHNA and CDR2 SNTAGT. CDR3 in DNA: TGTGCCAGCAGTGACAGCGGGGGGGCCACAGATACGCAGTATTTT. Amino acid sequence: CASSDSGGATDTQYF.

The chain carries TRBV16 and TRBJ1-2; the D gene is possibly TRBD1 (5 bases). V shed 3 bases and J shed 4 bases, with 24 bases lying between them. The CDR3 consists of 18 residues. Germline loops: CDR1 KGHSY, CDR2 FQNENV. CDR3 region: CASSQPPGGVRGSYGYTF. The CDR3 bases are TGTGCCAGCAGCCAGCCCCCCGGGGGGGTGAGGGGATCCTATGGCTACACCTTC.

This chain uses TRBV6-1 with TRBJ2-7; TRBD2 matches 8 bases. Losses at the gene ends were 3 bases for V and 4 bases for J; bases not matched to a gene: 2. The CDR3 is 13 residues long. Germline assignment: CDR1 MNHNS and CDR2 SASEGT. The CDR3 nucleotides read TGTGCCAGCAGTGACGGGACTAGGTACGAGCAGTACTTC. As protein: CASSDGTRYEQYF.

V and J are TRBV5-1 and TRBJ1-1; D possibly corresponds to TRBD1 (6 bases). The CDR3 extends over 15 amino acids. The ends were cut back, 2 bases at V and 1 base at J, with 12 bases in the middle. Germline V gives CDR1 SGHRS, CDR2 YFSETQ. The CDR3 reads CASSLQGSENTEAFF. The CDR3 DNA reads TGCGCCAGCAGCTTACAGGGTTCGGAGAACACTGAAGCTTTCTTT.

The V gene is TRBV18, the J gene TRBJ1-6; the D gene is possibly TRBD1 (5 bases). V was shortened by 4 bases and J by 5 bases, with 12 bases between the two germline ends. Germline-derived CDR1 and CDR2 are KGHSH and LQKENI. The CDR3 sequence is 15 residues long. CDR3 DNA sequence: TGTGCCAGCTCACAGTTGCAGGGAAATAATTCACCCCTCCACTTT. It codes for CASSQLQGNNSPLHF.

This CDR3 is CASSLSLVNTEAFF. Here the CDR3 DNA reads TGTGCCAGCAGCTTAAGTTTAGTTAACACTGAAGCTTTCTTT. The chain joins TRBV5-4 to TRBJ1-1; no definite D call. The CDR3 consists of 14 residues. V dropped 2 bases and J dropped 2 bases, with 10 bases sitting between them. The germline CDR1 and CDR2 sequences are SGHNT and YYREEE (reference sequence). Looking up the rest from reference TRBV5-4 and TRBJ1-1 gives the full variable domain: ETGVTQSPTHLIKTRGQQVTLRCSSQSGHNTVSWYQQALGQGPQFIFQYYREEENGRGNFPPRFSGLQFPNYSSELNVNALELDDSALYLCASSLSLVNTEAFFGQGTRLTVV.

The CDR3 spells CAWTGGQTQYF. The CDR3 coding sequence is TGTGCCTGGACGGGCGGGCAGACCCAGTACTTC. V usage is TRBV30 and J usage is TRBJ2-5, with D possibly matching TRBD2 (5 bases). V lost 4 bases and J lost 6, with 9 bases in between. CDR1 and CDR2 (germline): GTSNPN, SVGIG (reference sequence). The CDR3 covers 11 residues.

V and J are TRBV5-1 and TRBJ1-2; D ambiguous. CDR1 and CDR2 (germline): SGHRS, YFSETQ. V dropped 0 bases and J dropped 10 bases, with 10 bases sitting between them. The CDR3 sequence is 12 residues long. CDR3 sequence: CASSLEIDSYTF. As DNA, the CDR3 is TGCGCCAGCAGCTTGGAGATAGACTCCTACACCTTC.

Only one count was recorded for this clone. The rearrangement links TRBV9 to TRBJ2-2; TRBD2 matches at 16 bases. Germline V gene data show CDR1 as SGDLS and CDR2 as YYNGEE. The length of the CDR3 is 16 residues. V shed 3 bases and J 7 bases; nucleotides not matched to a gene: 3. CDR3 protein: CASSAGTSGRVGELFF. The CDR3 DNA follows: TGTGCCAGCAGCGCAGGGACTAGCGGGAGGGTCGGGGAGCTGTTTTTT. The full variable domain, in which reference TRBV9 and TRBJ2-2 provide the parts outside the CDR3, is DSGVTQTPKHLITATGQRVTLRCSPRSGDLSVYWYQQSLDQGLQFLIQYYNGEERAKGNILERFSAQQFPDLHSELNLSSLELGDSALYFCASSAGTSGRVGELFFGEGSRLTVL.

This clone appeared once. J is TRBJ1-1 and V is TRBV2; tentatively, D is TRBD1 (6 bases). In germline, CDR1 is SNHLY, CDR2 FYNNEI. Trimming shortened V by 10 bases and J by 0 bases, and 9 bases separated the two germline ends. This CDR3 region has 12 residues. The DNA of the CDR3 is TGTGCCATTCAGGGGTTGAACACTGAAGCTTTCTTT. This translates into CAIQGLNTEAFF. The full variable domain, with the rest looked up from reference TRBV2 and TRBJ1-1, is EPEVTQTPSHQVTQMGQEVILRCVPISNHLYFYWYRQILGQKVEFLVSFYNNEISEKSEIFDDQFSVERPDGSNFTLKIRSTKLEDSAMYFCAIQGLNTEAFFGQGTRLTVV.

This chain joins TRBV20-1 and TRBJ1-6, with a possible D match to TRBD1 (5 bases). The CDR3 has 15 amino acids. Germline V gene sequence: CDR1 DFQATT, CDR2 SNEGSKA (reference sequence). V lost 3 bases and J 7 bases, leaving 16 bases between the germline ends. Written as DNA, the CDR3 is TGCAGTGCTAGTCCACGGGGGTTGAAGAATTCACCCCTCCACTTT. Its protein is CSASPRGLKNSPLHF.

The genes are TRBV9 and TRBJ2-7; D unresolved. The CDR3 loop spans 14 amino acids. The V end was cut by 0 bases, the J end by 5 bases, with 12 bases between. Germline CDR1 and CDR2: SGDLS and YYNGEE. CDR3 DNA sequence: TGTGCCAGCAGCGTAGAGCCCGGGTCCAACGAGCAGTACTTC. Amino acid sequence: CASSVEPGSNEQYF.

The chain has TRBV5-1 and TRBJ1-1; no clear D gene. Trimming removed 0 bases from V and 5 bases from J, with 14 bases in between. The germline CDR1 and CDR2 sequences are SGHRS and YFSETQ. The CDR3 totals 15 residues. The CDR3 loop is CASSLAGEISTEAFF. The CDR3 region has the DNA TGCGCCAGCAGCTTGGCTGGGGAGATCTCAACTGAAGCTTTCTTT.

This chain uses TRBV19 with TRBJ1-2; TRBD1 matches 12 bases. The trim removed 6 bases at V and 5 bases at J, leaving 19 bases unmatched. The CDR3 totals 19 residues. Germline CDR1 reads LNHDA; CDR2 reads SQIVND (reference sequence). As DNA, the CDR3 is TGTGCCAGTAGACCACTTGCTTCCCGGGACAGGGGGCTGATTTATGGCTACACCTTC. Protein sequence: CASRPLASRDRGLIYGYTF.

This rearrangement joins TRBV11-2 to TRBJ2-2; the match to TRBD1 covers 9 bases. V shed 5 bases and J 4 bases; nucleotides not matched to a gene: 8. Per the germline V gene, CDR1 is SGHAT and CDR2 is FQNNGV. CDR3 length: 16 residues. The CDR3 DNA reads TGTGCCAGCAGCCCAACGGACAGGGGATTCACCGGGGAGCTGTTTTTT. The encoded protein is CASSPTDRGFTGELFF.

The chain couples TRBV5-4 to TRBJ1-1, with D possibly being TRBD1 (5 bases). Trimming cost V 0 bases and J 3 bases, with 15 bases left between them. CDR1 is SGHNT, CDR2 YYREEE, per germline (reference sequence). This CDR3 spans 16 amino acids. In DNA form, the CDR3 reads TGTGCCAGCAGCTTGGCTCCGACAGAAGCTTACACTGAAGCTTTCTTT. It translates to CASSLAPTEAYTEAFF.

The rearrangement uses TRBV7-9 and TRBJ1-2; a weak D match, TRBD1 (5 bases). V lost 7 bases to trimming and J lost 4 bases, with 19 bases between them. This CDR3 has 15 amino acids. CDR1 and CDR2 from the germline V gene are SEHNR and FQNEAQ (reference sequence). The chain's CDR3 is CASTPQVQGPYGYTF. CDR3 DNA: TGTGCCAGCACCCCACAGGTCCAGGGTCCCTATGGCTACACCTTC.

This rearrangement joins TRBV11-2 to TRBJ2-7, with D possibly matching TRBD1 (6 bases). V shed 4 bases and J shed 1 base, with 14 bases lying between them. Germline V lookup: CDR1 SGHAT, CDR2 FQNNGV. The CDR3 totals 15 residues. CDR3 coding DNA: TGTGCCAGCAGCTCTACGATACAGGGTTCCTACGAGCAGTACTTC. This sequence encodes CASSSTIQGSYEQYF. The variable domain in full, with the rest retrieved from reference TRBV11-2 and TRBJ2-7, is EAGVAQSPRYKIIEKRQSVAFWCNPISGHATLYWYQQILGQGPKLLIQFQNNGVVDDSQLPKDRFSAERLKGVDSTLKIQPAKLEDSAVYLCASSSTIQGSYEQYFGPGTRLTVT.

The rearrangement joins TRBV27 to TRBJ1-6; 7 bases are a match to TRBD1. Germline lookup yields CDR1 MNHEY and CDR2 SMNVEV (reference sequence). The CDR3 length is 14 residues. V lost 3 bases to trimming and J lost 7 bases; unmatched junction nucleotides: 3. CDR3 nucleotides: TGTGCCAGCAGTTTTGGCAGGGGGAATTCACCCCTCCACTTT. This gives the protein CASSFGRGNSPLHF.

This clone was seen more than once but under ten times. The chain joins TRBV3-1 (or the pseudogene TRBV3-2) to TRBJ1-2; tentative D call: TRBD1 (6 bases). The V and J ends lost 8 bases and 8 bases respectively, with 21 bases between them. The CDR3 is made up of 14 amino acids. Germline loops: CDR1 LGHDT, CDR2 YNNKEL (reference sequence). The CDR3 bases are TGTGCCAGCGCACAGGGTTCTGGATTACGGGGCTACACCTTC. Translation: CASAQGSGLRGYTF.

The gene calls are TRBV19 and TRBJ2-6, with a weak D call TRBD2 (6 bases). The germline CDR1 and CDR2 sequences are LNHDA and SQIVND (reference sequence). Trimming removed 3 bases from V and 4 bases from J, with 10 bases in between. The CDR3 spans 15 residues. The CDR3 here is CASSIGGAGANVLTF. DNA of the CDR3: TGTGCCAGTAGTATCGGGGGAGCCGGGGCCAACGTCCTGACTTTC.

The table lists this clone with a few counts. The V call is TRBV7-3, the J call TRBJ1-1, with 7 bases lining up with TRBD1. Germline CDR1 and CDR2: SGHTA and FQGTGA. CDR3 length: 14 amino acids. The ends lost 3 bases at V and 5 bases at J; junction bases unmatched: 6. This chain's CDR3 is CASSFGQAGTEAFF. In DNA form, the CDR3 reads TGTGCCAGCAGCTTTGGACAGGCGGGTACTGAAGCTTTCTTT.

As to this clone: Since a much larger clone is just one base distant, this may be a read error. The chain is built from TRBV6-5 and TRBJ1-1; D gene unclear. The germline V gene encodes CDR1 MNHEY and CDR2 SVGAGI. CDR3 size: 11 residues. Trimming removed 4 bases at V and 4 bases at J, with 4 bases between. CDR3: CASSSLTEAFF. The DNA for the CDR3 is TGTGCCAGCAGTTCCCTCACTGAAGCTTTCTTT.